This entry features one TCR beta chain sequence. Its specificity is unknown. The data belong to a study of OX40 agonist ivuxolimab in advanced cancers. In the study overall: Participants, 82.7% male, averaged roughly 60 years of age, ranging from about 23 to 90.

The assay was immunoSEQ multiplex PCR, and TCRdb's table has in-frame clones only and misses some. The sample consists of 50,000 to 65,000 clones, approximately 82% of them appearing once. Regarding the study as a whole: More expanded clones were seen, on average, in CD8+ T cells than in CD4+.

Per the germline V gene, CDR1 is KGHSH and CDR2 is LQKENI. The CDR3 spans 15 residues. V was trimmed by 0 bases and J by 5 bases, leaving 12 bases between them. The clonotype comes from an adult with an advanced solid tumor such as melanoma, head and neck, liver or kidney cancer. The chain links TRBV18 to TRBJ2-3; a possible D gene is TRBD1 (5 bases). Sequencing was performed on CD4+ or CD8+ T cells sorted from blood, taken in a trial of the OX40 agonist ivuxolimab. The CDR3 spells CASSPPGLFVDTQYF. CDR3 sequence (DNA): TGTGCCAGCTCACCACCGGGGCTATTCGTAGATACGCAGTATTTT.